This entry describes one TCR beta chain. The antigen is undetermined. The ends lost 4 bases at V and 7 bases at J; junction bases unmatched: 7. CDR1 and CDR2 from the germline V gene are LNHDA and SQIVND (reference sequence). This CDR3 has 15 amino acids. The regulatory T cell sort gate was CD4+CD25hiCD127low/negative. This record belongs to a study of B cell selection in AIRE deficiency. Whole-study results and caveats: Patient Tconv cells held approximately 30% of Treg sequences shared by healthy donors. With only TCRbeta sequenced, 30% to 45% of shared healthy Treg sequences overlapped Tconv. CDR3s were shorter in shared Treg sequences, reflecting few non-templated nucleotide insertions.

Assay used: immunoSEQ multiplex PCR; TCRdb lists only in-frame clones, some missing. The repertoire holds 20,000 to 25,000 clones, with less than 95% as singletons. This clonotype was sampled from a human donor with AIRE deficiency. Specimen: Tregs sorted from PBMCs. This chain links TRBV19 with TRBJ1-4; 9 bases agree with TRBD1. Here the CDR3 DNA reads TGTGCCAGTAGTAGAGGGACAGGGCGAATTGAAAAACTGTTTTTT. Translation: CASSRGTGRIEKLFF.